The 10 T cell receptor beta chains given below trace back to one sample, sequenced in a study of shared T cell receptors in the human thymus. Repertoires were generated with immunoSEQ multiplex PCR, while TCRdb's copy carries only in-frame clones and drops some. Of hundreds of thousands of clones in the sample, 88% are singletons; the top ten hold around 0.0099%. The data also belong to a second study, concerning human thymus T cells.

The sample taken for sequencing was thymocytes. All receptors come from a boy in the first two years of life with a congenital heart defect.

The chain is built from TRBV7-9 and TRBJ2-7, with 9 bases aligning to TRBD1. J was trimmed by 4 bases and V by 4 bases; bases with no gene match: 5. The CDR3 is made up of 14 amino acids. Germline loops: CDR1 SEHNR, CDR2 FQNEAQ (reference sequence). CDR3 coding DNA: TGTGCCAGCAGCTCGGGACAGGGAAGATACGAGCAGTACTTC. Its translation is CASSSGQGRYEQYF.

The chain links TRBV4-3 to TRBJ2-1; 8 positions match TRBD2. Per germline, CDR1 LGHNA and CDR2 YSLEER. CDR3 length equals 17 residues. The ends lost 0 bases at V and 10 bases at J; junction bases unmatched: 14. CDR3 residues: CASSQDLNSGIAWEQFF. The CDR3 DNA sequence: TGCGCCAGCAGCCAAGATCTGAATAGCGGGATCGCCTGGGAGCAGTTCTTC.

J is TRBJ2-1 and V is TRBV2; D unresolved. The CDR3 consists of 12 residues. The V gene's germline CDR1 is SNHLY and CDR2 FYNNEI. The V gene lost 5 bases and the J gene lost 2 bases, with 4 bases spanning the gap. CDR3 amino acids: CASSRAYNEQFF. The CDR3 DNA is TGTGCCAGCAGTCGGGCCTACAATGAGCAGTTCTTC.

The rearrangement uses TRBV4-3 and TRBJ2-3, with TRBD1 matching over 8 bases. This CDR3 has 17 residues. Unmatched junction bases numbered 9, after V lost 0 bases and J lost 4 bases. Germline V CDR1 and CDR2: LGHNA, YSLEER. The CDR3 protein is CASSQDGRGQGADTQYF. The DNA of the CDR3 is TGCGCCAGCAGCCAAGATGGCCGAGGACAGGGTGCAGATACGCAGTATTTT.

The CDR3: CSMGRTSGIGYPGYEQFF. The CDR3 DNA follows: TGCAGCATGGGGAGGACTAGCGGGATTGGGTATCCCGGGTATGAGCAGTTCTTC. This chain connects TRBV29-1 to TRBJ2-1; TRBD2 matches at 12 bases. The junction had 22 bases not matched to a gene; V was cut back by 8 bases and J by 8 bases. In germline, CDR1 is SQVTM, CDR2 ANQGSEA. CDR3 size: 18 residues.

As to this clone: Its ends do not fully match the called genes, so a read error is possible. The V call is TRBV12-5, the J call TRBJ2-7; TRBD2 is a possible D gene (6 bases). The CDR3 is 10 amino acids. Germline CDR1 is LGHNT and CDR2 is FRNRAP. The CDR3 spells CASGLAATSF. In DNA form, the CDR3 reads TGTGCTAGTGGTTTGGCGGCGACTAGCTTC.

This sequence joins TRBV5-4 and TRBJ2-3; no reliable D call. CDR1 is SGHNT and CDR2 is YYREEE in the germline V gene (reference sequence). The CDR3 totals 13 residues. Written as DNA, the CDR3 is TGTGTCTCGCGGCCGAGGCCCCCAGATACGCAGTATTTT. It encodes CVSRPRPPDTQYF.

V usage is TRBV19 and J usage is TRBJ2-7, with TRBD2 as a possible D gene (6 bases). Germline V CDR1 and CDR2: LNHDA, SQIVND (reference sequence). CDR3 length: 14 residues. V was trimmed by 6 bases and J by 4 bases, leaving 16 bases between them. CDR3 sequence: CASSPDKGGYEQYF. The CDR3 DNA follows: TGTGCCAGTAGCCCCGACAAGGGAGGTTACGAGCAGTACTTC.

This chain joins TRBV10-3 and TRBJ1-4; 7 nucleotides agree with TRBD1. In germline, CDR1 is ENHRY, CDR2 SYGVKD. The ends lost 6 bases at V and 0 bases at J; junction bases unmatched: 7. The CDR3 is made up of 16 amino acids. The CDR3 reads CAIRAGQRSTNEKLFF. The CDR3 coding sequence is TGTGCCATCAGGGCGGGACAGAGGTCAACTAATGAAAAACTGTTTTTT.

CDR3 in amino acids: CASSEGGSGNQPQHF. DNA of the CDR3: TGTGCCAGCAGTGAGGGGGGATCGGGCAATCAGCCCCAGCATTTT. This chain joins TRBV6-1 and TRBJ1-5; a possible D gene is TRBD1 (5 bases). The CDR3 loop spans 15 amino acids. Germline V gene data show CDR1 as MNHNS and CDR2 as SASEGT. Trimming cost V 3 bases and J 2 bases, with 11 bases left between them.